This T cell receptor beta chain was documented in a study of tumor-infiltrating T cells and Merkel cell polyomavirus (dated by TCRdb to about 2017). With regard to the full study: The study examined CD8+ T cells specific for the Merkel cell polyomavirus KLL epitope in Merkel cell carcinoma patients. Most whole-tumor samples were obtained as 25-micron curls cut from formalin-fixed, paraffin-embedded tissue blocks. In some 15 samples, KLL-tetramer-sorted cells taken from blood or tumor-infiltrating lymphocytes underwent TRB sequencing, as did some eleven matched whole-tumor samples. Patients presented at varying disease stages and were followed for a median of approximately 2.7 years, with a range of 1. Varied, non-standardized therapies, including chemotherapy, radiation and immunotherapies, were received by the patients. Of all the tumor samples in the study, one was a frozen nodal tumor digest and another was a flash-frozen core biopsy of a metastasis. The full study reports these points: Significantly improved MCC-specific survival was associated with a higher intratumoral fraction of KLL-specific T cells (roughly 1.7-18% versus about 0-0.15%). The small sample size of the study (n of about 13 patients) is recognized as a limitation. Only a single viral epitope was studied, so T cells against other Merkel cell polyomavirus epitopes were not captured. A significant MCC-specific survival advantage (P = 0.0051) was associated with a greater number of unique KLL-specific clonotypes in tumors (roughly 5-110 vs 0-3). KLL-specific TRB repertoires were diverse and largely private, with only one public clonotype among a few hundred unique sequences, shared by two patients.

By immunohistochemistry, the tumors of all patients showed robust positive staining for Merkel cell polyomavirus Large T antigen. About twelve Merkel cell carcinoma patients with robust KLL-tetramer+ populations, above 0.04% of CD8+ T cells, in blood and/or cultured TIL were included. All patients were Caucasian, with a median age of roughly 65 years and a range of roughly 50 to 85 years. Lymph node tumors were analyzed for patients with unknown primaries who presented with nodal disease, or when there was not enough primary tissue. The V end gives up 5 bases and the J end 1 base, leaving 4 bases in the junction not matched to a gene. According to the germline V gene, CDR1 reads MDHEN and CDR2 reads SYDVKM. The CDR3 sequence holds 15 residues, the cysteine and phenylalanine included. The retained sequence is limited to the CDR3, 45 bases, with the frame set at the first base. The library was generated by the immunoSEQ multiplex PCR assay. Adaptive Biotechnologies (Seattle, WA) carried out genomic DNA extraction, TRB sequencing and normalization. From the authors' description of their analysis: Clonality was computed as one minus Shannon entropy of productive TRB sequences normalized by log2 of unique productive sequences. KLL-specific clonotypes in tumors were found by matching TCRbeta CDR3 amino acid sequences to the sequences from the tetramer-sorted sample of each patient. In TCRdb, the immuneACCESS table is reduced to in-frame sequences with V and J assigned. These tables do not hold every clone; where another copy was compared, an unresolved V gene accounts for under half, and the others remain unexplained. Clone size and V and J calls were adopted from that table, with D and trimming inferred from the DNA. The sample records under 30,000 clones, 70% to 90% of which are singletons. The ten largest clones represent more than 2.5% of the sample.

Worth noting for this clone: Its antigen has not been determined. No qualities accompany the bases; no much larger clone lies one base away.

The chain links TRBV28 with TRBJ1-1; a stretch of 10 junction bases matches TRBD1. This sequence originates from a man aged 45-60 years with Merkel cell carcinoma. Sequencing was done on a sample of lymph node tissue. DNA sequence: TGTGCCAGCAGTCCCGGACAGGGGGGGAACACTGAAGCTTTCTTT. Its product reads: CASSPGQGGNTEAFF.